This passage covers 24 T cell receptor beta chains from one sample sequenced in a study of cytomegalovirus exposure and HLA in healthy donors. The PCR was carried out with 60 Vbeta primers and 13 Jbeta primers. The repertoire was sequenced with immunoSEQ multiplex PCR; TCRdb's copy has only in-frame clones and lacks some. In all, the sample yields about 200,000 clones. Sequencing input: PBMCs. These receptors originate from a girl aged 2 to 10 in good health and CMV-seropositive.

The genes are TRBV6-8 and TRBJ2-7, with 10 nucleotides matching TRBD1. The CDR3 sequence is 16 residues long. Trimming cost V 2 bases and J 2 bases; bases outside gene matches: 6. Germline loops: CDR1 MNHGY, CDR2 SAAAGT. The CDR3 sequence is CASSYPRDRGPYEQYF. DNA for the CDR3: TGTGCCAGCAGTTACCCCCGGGACAGGGGCCCCTACGAGCAGTACTTC.

This chain connects TRBV2 to TRBJ2-7; the match to TRBD1 covers 10 bases. The CDR3 has 16 amino acids. The trim removed 2 bases at V and 3 bases at J, leaving 7 bases unmatched. Germline V gene sequence: CDR1 SNHLY, CDR2 FYNNEI. This CDR3 reads CASSESSGTGVYEQYF. The CDR3 nucleotides read TGTGCCAGCAGTGAAAGTTCCGGGACAGGGGTCTACGAGCAGTACTTC.

The V and J genes are TRBV19 and TRBJ2-7; the D gene is possibly TRBD1 (5 bases). V lost 4 bases to trimming and J lost 4 bases, with 11 bases between them. The CDR3 length is 13 residues. Germline V CDR1 and CDR2: LNHDA, SQIVND (reference sequence). CDR3 residues: CASSTTQGYEQYF. CDR3 bases: TGTGCCAGTAGTACGACGCAGGGTTACGAGCAGTACTTC.

The J gene is TRBJ2-3, the V gene TRBV5-4; 11 positions match TRBD2. The CDR3 covers 17 residues. The J segment lost 0 bases and the V segment lost 3 bases, leaving 6 bases of the junction unmatched. CDR1 is SGHNT and CDR2 is YYREEE in the germline V gene (reference sequence). The DNA of the CDR3 is TGTGCCAGCAGCTATGGACTAGCGGGCTATAGCACAGATACGCAGTATTTT. Translation gives CASSYGLAGYSTDTQYF. Full variable domain (rest looked up from reference TRBV5-4 and TRBJ2-3): ETGVTQSPTHLIKTRGQQVTLRCSSQSGHNTVSWYQQALGQGPQFIFQYYREEENGRGNFPPRFSGLQFPNYSSELNVNALELDDSALYLCASSYGLAGYSTDTQYFGPGTRLTVL.

The chain has TRBV27 and TRBJ2-7; maybe TRBD1 (6 bases). Germline assignment: CDR1 MNHEY and CDR2 SMNVEV (reference sequence). V gave up 5 bases and J gave up 6 bases, with 11 bases separating them. The CDR3 runs 12 residues. CDR3: CASSTTGIEQYF. CDR3 in DNA: TGTGCCAGCAGTACCACAGGGATCGAGCAGTACTTC.

This chain connects TRBV6-4 to TRBJ2-2; 12 bases agree with TRBD1. This CDR3 comprises 17 residues. The germline gives CDR1 MRHNA, CDR2 SNTAGT. V lost 5 bases to trimming and J lost 5 bases; unmatched junction nucleotides: 9. The CDR3 loop reads CASSPGTGGAITGELFF. The DNA for the CDR3 is TGTGCCAGCAGTCCCGGGACAGGGGGCGCGATTACCGGGGAGCTGTTTTTT.

Points on this clone: One end of the junction does not line up with germline, which may come from a read error. The V call is TRBV5-1, the J call TRBJ2-3; a possible D gene is TRBD2 (6 bases). Germline CDR1 is SGHRS and CDR2 is YFSETQ. The CDR3 totals 13 residues. The chain's CDR3 is CASSLDPGGVVNF. The CDR3, as DNA: TGCGCCAGCAGCTTGGATCCGGGCGGGGTGGTGAATTTT.

The chain employs TRBV15 and TRBJ1-4, with D perhaps matching TRBD1 (6 bases). The CDR3 runs to 13 residues. V lost 1 base and J 13 bases, leaving 13 bases between the germline ends. Germline CDR1 and CDR2: LNHNV and YYDKDF (reference sequence). The CDR3 loop reads CATSRVQGEGLFF. The CDR3 DNA reads as TGTGCCACCAGCAGAGTACAGGGCGAGGGACTGTTTTTT.

V is TRBV6-1 and J is TRBJ2-2; TRBD2 aligns across 7 bases. The V segment lost 0 bases and the J segment 5 bases; nucleotides outside the gene matches: 6. The CDR3 covers 16 residues. Per the germline V gene, CDR1 is MNHNS and CDR2 is SASEGT. DNA for the CDR3: TGTGCCAGCAGTGAAGCGCCGTCTAGCGGAACCGGGGAGCTGTTTTTT. Translation gives CASSEAPSSGTGELFF.

V usage is TRBV5-5 and J usage is TRBJ1-2; a possible D gene is TRBD1 (5 bases). This CDR3 region has 14 residues. Per germline, CDR1 SGHKS and CDR2 YYEKEE (reference sequence). V gave up 4 bases and J gave up 2 bases, with 12 bases separating them. Here the CDR3 DNA reads TGTGCCAGCAGCGTTGCGGGACGCAACTATGGCTACACCTTC. Residues: CASSVAGRNYGYTF.

The rearrangement links TRBV21-1 to TRBJ2-1; the D segment call TRBD2 is taken from the table without a DNA check. TRBV21-1 is an annotated pseudogene. The CDR3 has 16 amino acids. The CDR3 sequence is CASNYGLADTYNEQFF. For the CDR3, the DNA is TGTGCCAGCAACTACGGACTAGCGGACACCTACAATGAGCAGTTCTTC.

This chain joins TRBV4-1 and TRBJ2-2, with unresolved D. From germline, CDR1 is MGHRA and CDR2 YSYEKL. The ends were cut back, 4 bases at V and 1 base at J, with 4 bases in the middle. The CDR3 covers 13 residues. The CDR3 sequence is CASSPLNTGELFF. CDR3 coding DNA: TGCGCCAGCAGCCCCCTGAACACCGGGGAGCTGTTTTTT.

The J gene is TRBJ2-7, the V gene TRBV14; TRBD2 agrees at 10 bases. The junction had 1 base not matched to a gene; V was cut back by 6 bases and J by 2 bases. CDR1 and CDR2 (germline): SGHDN, FVKESK. CDR3 size: 13 residues. CDR3 protein: CASRLAGTYEQYF. CDR3 sequence (DNA): TGTGCCAGCAGACTAGCGGGAACCTACGAGCAGTACTTC.

CDR3: CASSVDRFPYEQYF. CDR3 nucleotide sequence: TGTGCCAGCAGCGTCGACAGGTTTCCTTACGAGCAGTACTTC. The V gene is TRBV9, the J gene TRBJ2-7; D perhaps matches TRBD1 (6 bases). This CDR3 has 14 residues. Germline V gene data show CDR1 as SGDLS and CDR2 as YYNGEE. V was cut by 2 bases and J by 4 bases, with 13 bases left in between.

The chain uses TRBV5-1 and TRBJ1-4, with 7 bases identical to TRBD1. The CDR3 extends over 20 amino acids. Germline CDR1 and CDR2: SGHRS and YFSETQ. V lost 0 bases, J lost 0 bases, and 14 bases stayed unmatched. CDR3: CASSLGGLGQLFSTNEKLFF. CDR3 nucleotides: TGCGCCAGCAGCTTGGGGGGGTTGGGACAGCTCTTTTCAACTAATGAAAAACTGTTTTTT.

The chain employs TRBV2 and TRBJ1-3, with a possible D match to TRBD1 (5 bases). V was clipped by 6 bases and J by 0 bases, with 18 bases between them. The CDR3 has 17 amino acids. Germline V gene data show CDR1 as SNHLY and CDR2 as FYNNEI. This CDR3 is CASRGRTMPFSGNTIYF. The CDR3 DNA reads TGTGCCAGCAGAGGTAGGACAATGCCCTTCTCTGGAAACACCATATATTTT.

The CDR3 sequence is CASSQRGREKLFF. The CDR3 DNA is TGCGCCAGCAGTCAAAGGGGGCGCGAAAAACTGTTTTTT. This chain joins TRBV23-1 and TRBJ1-4; 7 nucleotides line up with TRBD1. TRBV23-1 is treated as an ORF (open reading frame) with a function not yet certain. This CDR3 spans 13 amino acids. V gave up 2 bases and J gave up 8 bases; unmatched junction bases: 2.

The V and J genes are TRBV5-8 and TRBJ1-2; D gene ambiguous. The CDR3 has 13 residues. V gave up 1 base and J gave up 4 bases, with 8 bases separating them. Germline loops: CDR1 SGHTS, CDR2 YDEGEE. Here the CDR3 DNA reads TGTGCCAGCAGCTTGATACAGCTCTATGGCTACACCTTC. Residues: CASSLIQLYGYTF.

The rearrangement uses TRBV2 and TRBJ1-5; no firm D call. This CDR3 contains 17 residues. Trimming pared 3 bases from V and 1 base from J, leaving 16 bases between. The germline gives CDR1 SNHLY, CDR2 FYNNEI. CDR3 protein: CASSESSPLASNQPQHF. The CDR3 DNA sequence: TGTGCCAGCAGTGAGAGTTCCCCCTTAGCGAGCAATCAGCCCCAGCATTTT.

The chain has TRBV7-3 and TRBJ2-3, with a weak D call TRBD2 (6 bases). CDR1 is SGHTA, CDR2 FQGTGA, per germline. This CDR3 has 15 amino acids. V lost 0 bases and J 5 bases, leaving 12 bases between the germline ends. The CDR3 reads CASSLTFGTLDTQYF. The CDR3 DNA sequence: TGTGCCAGCAGCTTAACGTTTGGGACTCTAGATACGCAGTATTTT.

The rearrangement links TRBV6-1 to TRBJ1-5; D is perhaps TRBD1 (6 bases). This CDR3 is built from 13 residues. V shed 6 bases and J shed 2 bases, with 8 bases lying between them. The germline gives CDR1 MNHNS, CDR2 SASEGT. CDR3 protein: CASRGGGNQPQHF. The CDR3 bases are TGTGCCAGCAGAGGGGGGGGCAATCAGCCCCAGCATTTT.

This chain connects TRBV5-1 to TRBJ2-7, with 13 bases fitting TRBD2. Germline loops: CDR1 SGHRS, CDR2 YFSETQ. This CDR3 contains 16 residues. The V gene end was trimmed by 0 bases and the J gene end by 3 bases; junction bases not matched to a gene: 3. CDR3 DNA: TGCGCCAGCAGCTTGGGGACTAGCGGGAGAGACTACGAGCAGTACTTC. This encodes CASSLGTSGRDYEQYF.

The chain recombines TRBV28 with TRBJ2-2; TRBD2 might be the D (5 bases). The germline V gene has CDR1 MDHEN and CDR2 SYDVKM. Trimming took 10 bases from V and 4 from J, leaving 19 bases between them. The CDR3 runs to 15 residues. CDR3 in amino acids: CATYRDPGSTGELFF. DNA for the CDR3: TGTGCCACCTACCGGGATCCCGGTAGCACCGGGGAGCTGTTTTTT.

V usage is TRBV5-1 and J usage is TRBJ1-5; TRBD1 aligns across 8 bases. V lost 0 bases to trimming and J lost 3 bases; unmatched junction nucleotides: 2. The CDR3 covers 15 residues. CDR1 and CDR2 (germline): SGHRS, YFSETQ. CDR3 protein: CASSLAGGDNQPQHF. CDR3 sequence (DNA): TGCGCCAGCAGCTTGGCAGGGGGCGACAATCAGCCCCAGCATTTT.